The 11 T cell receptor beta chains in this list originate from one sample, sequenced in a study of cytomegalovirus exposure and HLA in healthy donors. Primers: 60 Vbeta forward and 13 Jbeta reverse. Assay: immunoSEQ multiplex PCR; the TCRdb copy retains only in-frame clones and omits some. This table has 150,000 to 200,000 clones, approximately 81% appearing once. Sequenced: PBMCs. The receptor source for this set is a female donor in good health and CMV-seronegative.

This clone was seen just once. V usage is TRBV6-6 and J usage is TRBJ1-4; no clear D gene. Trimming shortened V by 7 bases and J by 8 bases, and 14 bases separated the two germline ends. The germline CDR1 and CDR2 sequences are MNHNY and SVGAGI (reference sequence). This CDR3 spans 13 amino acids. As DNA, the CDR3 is TGTGCCAGCATTTATAACACGGGGGAAAAACTGTTTTTT. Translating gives CASIYNTGEKLFF.

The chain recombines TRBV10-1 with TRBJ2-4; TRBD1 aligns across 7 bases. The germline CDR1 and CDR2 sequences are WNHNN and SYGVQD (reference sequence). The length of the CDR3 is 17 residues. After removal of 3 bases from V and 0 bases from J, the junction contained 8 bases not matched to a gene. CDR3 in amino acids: CASSEVGQRIAKNIQYF. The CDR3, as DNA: TGCGCCAGCAGTGAAGTGGGACAGAGAATAGCCAAAAACATTCAGTACTTC.

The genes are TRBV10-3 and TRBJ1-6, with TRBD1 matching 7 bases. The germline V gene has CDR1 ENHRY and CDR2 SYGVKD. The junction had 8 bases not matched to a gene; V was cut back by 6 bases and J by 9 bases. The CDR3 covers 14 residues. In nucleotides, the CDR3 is TGTGCCATCAGGCCCGGGACAGAAGGTTCACCCCTCCACTTT. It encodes CAIRPGTEGSPLHF.

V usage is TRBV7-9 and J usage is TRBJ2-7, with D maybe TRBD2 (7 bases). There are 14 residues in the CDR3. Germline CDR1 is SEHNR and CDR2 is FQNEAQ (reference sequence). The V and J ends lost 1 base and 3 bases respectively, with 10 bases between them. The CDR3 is CASSLEGGVYEQYF. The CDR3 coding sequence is TGTGCCAGCAGCTTAGAGGGGGGGGTCTACGAGCAGTACTTC.

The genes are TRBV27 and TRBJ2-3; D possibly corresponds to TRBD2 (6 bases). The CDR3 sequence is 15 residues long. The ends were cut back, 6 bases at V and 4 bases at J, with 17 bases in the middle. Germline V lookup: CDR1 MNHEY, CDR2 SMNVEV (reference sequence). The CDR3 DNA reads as TGTGCCAGCAGATCCGAGGGGTCTAGCGCAGATACGCAGTATTTT. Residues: CASRSEGSSADTQYF.

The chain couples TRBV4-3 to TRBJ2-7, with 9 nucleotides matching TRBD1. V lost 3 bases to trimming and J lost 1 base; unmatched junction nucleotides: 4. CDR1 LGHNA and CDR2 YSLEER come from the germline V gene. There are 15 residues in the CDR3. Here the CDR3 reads CASSQNRGRSYEQYF. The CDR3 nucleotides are TGCGCCAGCAGCCAGAACAGGGGGCGGTCCTACGAGCAGTACTTC.

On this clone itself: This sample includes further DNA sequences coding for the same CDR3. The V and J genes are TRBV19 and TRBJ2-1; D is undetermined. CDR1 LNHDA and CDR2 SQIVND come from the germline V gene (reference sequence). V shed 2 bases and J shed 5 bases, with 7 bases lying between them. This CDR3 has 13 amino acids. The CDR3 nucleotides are TGTGCCAGTAGTATATCGGGTAACAATGAGCAGTTCTTC. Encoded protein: CASSISGNNEQFF.

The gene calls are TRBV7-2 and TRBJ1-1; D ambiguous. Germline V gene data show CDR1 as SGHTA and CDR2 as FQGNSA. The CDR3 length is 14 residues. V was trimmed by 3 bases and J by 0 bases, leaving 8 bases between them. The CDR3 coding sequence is TGTGCCAGCAGCTTCGGGAACCTGAACACTGAAGCTTTCTTT. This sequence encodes CASSFGNLNTEAFF.

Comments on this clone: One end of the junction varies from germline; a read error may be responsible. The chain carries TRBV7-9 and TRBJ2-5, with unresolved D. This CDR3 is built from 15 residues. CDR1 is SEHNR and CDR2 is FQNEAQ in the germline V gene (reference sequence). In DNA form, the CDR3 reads TGTTCCAGCAGCCTCACCGCGGTCCTCAAAGGGACCCAGTACTTC. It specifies CSSSLTAVLKGTQYF.

In DNA, the CDR3 is TGTGCCAGCAGTGCCTCTGACGGGTTCAACTATGGCTACACCTTC. The encoded protein is CASSASDGFNYGYTF. The chain is built from TRBV6-6 and TRBJ1-2; D is unresolved. The CDR3 covers 15 residues. The V end lost 5 bases, the J end lost 2 bases, and 15 bases lay between the germline ends. Germline CDR1 MNHNY, CDR2 SVGAGI (reference sequence).

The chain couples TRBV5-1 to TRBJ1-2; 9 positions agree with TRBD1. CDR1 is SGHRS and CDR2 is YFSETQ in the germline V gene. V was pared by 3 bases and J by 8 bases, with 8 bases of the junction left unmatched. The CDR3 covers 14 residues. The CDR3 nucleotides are TGCGCCAGCAGCTCCGGGGACAGGGTAGGCGGCTACACCTTC. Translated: CASSSGDRVGGYTF.